A selection of T cell receptor beta chains follows, all from one sample in a study of human T cells and chemical hapten exposure. TCRdb processed the RACE reads anew with MiXCR; each CDR3 protein has one entry. The top ten hold 2.4% of the sample, which has some 60,000 distinct CDR3 sequences, roughly 12% seen once. The sequences come from whole blood, collected in connection with sensitization to the hapten diphenylcyclopropenone (DPC). These receptors all come from a man aged 25 to 45 with alopecia areata. Some clones in this sample may be carry-over from other donors' samples. Each CDR3 is given with its conserved first and last residue. Each record gives: D gene, J gene, V gene, clone size, CDR3 protein, CDR3 DNA. D genes are given only for firm matches. Where a row states a size, it is once, few, many or the class of an expanded clone; other rows omit it.

d_gene: TRBD2
j_gene: TRBJ2-3
v_gene: TRBV7-9
abundance: NA
CDR3aa: CASSLTPSGGGAKDTQYF
CDR3nt: TGTGCCAGCAGCTTAACCCCCAGTGGCGGGGGGGCGAAAGATACGCAGTATTTT

d_gene: TRBD1
j_gene: TRBJ1-1
v_gene: TRBV12-3/TRBV12-4
abundance: NA
CDR3aa: CASRGDRGTEAFF
CDR3nt: TGTGCCAGCAGGGGGGACAGAGGGACTGAAGCTTTCTTT

d_gene: TRBD1
j_gene: TRBJ1-1
v_gene: TRBV11-2
abundance: NA
CDR3aa: CASSLRTGETEAFF
CDR3nt: TGTGCCAGCAGCCTTCGGACAGGGGAGACTGAAGCTTTCTTT

d_gene: NA
j_gene: TRBJ2-2
v_gene: TRBV3-1
abundance: NA
CDR3aa: CASTQGIGELFF
CDR3nt: TGTGCCAGCACCCAGGGTATCGGGGAGCTGTTTTTT

d_gene: NA
j_gene: TRBJ2-2
v_gene: TRBV3-1
abundance: NA
CDR3aa: CASSPDTGELFF
CDR3nt: TGTGCCAGCAGCCCGGACACCGGGGAGCTGTTTTTT

d_gene: NA
j_gene: TRBJ2-7
v_gene: TRBV4-1
abundance: few
CDR3aa: CASSQGGVPGSSYEQYF
CDR3nt: TGCGCCAGCAGCCAAGGGGGGGTGCCAGGGAGCTCCTACGAGCAGTACTTC

d_gene: NA
j_gene: TRBJ2-3
v_gene: TRBV28
abundance: many
CDR3aa: CASSPRGDSTDTQYF
CDR3nt: TGTGCCAGCAGTCCTAGAGGGGATAGCACAGATACGCAGTATTTT

d_gene: NA
j_gene: TRBJ1-1
v_gene: TRBV5-1
abundance: few
CDR3aa: CASSLLPENTEAFF
CDR3nt: TGCGCCAGCAGCCTACTCCCAGAGAACACTGAAGCTTTCTTT

d_gene: TRBD2
j_gene: TRBJ2-1
v_gene: TRBV9
abundance: few
CDR3aa: CASSVGNTGGEQFF
CDR3nt: TGTGCCAGCAGCGTAGGTAATACCGGGGGGGAGCAGTTCTTC

d_gene: TRBD1
j_gene: TRBJ2-7
v_gene: TRBV5-1
abundance: many
CDR3aa: CASSGRQGAVYEQYF
CDR3nt: TGCGCCAGCAGCGGAAGACAGGGGGCTGTGTACGAGCAGTACTTC

d_gene: TRBD1
j_gene: TRBJ1-4
v_gene: TRBV5-5
abundance: few
CDR3aa: CASSWGQGDEKLFF
CDR3nt: TGTGCCAGCAGCTGGGGACAGGGGGATGAAAAACTGTTTTTT

d_gene: NA
j_gene: TRBJ2-7
v_gene: TRBV7-2
abundance: NA
CDR3aa: CASSLGRALSYEQYF
CDR3nt: TGTGCCAGCAGCTTGGGCAGGGCCCTCTCCTACGAGCAGTACTTC

d_gene: TRBD1
j_gene: TRBJ2-7
v_gene: TRBV28
abundance: few
CDR3aa: CASSSRQGTYEQYF
CDR3nt: TGTGCCAGCAGTTCGCGACAGGGGACCTACGAGCAGTACTTC

d_gene: NA
j_gene: TRBJ2-2
v_gene: TRBV9
abundance: NA
CDR3aa: CASNSENTGELFF
CDR3nt: TGTGCCAGCAACTCCGAGAACACCGGGGAGCTGTTTTTT

d_gene: NA
j_gene: TRBJ2-6
v_gene: TRBV19
abundance: many
CDR3aa: CASTPLSGANVLTF
CDR3nt: TGTGCCAGCACCCCCCTCTCTGGGGCCAACGTCCTGACTTTC

d_gene: NA
j_gene: TRBJ2-3
v_gene: TRBV10-3
abundance: few
CDR3aa: CAISERGPPTDTQYF
CDR3nt: TGTGCCATCAGTGAGCGGGGGCCCCCCACAGATACGCAGTATTTT

d_gene: NA
j_gene: TRBJ1-5
v_gene: TRBV27
abundance: NA
CDR3aa: CASSLSGTDQPQHF
CDR3nt: TGTGCCAGCAGTTTATCAGGGACGGATCAGCCCCAGCATTTT

d_gene: TRBD1
j_gene: TRBJ2-3
v_gene: TRBV20-1
abundance: few
CDR3aa: CSATLQGYTDTQYF
CDR3nt: TGCAGTGCGACTTTACAGGGGTACACAGATACGCAGTATTTT

d_gene: NA
j_gene: TRBJ2-1
v_gene: TRBV11-3
abundance: NA
CDR3aa: CASSLQGGTLSYNEQFF
CDR3nt: TGTGCCAGCAGCTTACAGGGGGGGACTCTCTCCTACAATGAGCAGTTCTTC

d_gene: TRBD2
j_gene: TRBJ2-7
v_gene: TRBV12-5
abundance: many
CDR3aa: CASGLADSGRMDF
CDR3nt: TGTGCTAGTGGTTTGGCCGACTCCGGGAGGATGGACTTC

d_gene: TRBD1
j_gene: TRBJ2-2
v_gene: TRBV5-1
abundance: few
CDR3aa: CASSTGQVDAGELFF
CDR3nt: TGCGCCAGCAGCACCGGACAGGTGGACGCCGGGGAGCTGTTTTTT

d_gene: TRBD1
j_gene: TRBJ1-6
v_gene: TRBV27
abundance: NA
CDR3aa: CASSLSRQGIYNSPLHF
CDR3nt: TGTGCCAGCAGCCTATCCAGACAGGGGATATATAATTCACCCCTCCACTTT

d_gene: NA
j_gene: TRBJ2-7
v_gene: TRBV5-5
abundance: many
CDR3aa: CASSARRDASYEQYF
CDR3nt: TGTGCCAGCAGCGCCAGGCGGGACGCATCCTACGAGCAGTACTTC

d_gene: TRBD2
j_gene: TRBJ2-3
v_gene: TRBV20-1
abundance: many
CDR3aa: CSARGSGGPVTSTDTQYF
CDR3nt: TGCAGTGCCCGAGGTAGCGGGGGGCCCGTAACCTCTACAGATACGCAGTATTTT

d_gene: TRBD2
j_gene: TRBJ2-1
v_gene: TRBV12-3/TRBV12-4
abundance: NA
CDR3aa: CASSLLAGVTYNEQFF
CDR3nt: TGTGCCAGCAGTCTTCTAGCGGGGGTCACCTACAATGAGCAGTTCTTC

d_gene: TRBD1
j_gene: TRBJ2-7
v_gene: TRBV12-3/TRBV12-4
abundance: NA
CDR3aa: CASSLGTGLSDF
CDR3nt: TGTGCCAGCAGTTTGGGGACAGGTCTATCGGACTTC

d_gene: NA
j_gene: TRBJ2-7
v_gene: TRBV29-1
abundance: NA
CDR3aa: CSVAAQGIDEQYF
CDR3nt: TGCAGCGTTGCCGCACAGGGCATCGACGAGCAGTACTTC

d_gene: TRBD1
j_gene: TRBJ2-7
v_gene: TRBV2
abundance: many
CDR3aa: CASSPTGDYEQYF
CDR3nt: TGTGCCAGCAGTCCTACAGGGGATTACGAGCAGTACTTC

d_gene: NA
j_gene: TRBJ1-1
v_gene: TRBV7-2
abundance: NA
CDR3aa: CASSQEYTEAFF
CDR3nt: TGTGCCAGCAGCCAAGAGTACACTGAAGCTTTCTTT

d_gene: TRBD2
j_gene: TRBJ2-5
v_gene: TRBV24-1
abundance: few
CDR3aa: CATSRPGGPAETQYF
CDR3nt: TGTGCCACCTCTCGACCGGGGGGGCCCGCAGAGACCCAGTACTTC

d_gene: TRBD2
j_gene: TRBJ2-1
v_gene: TRBV7-6
abundance: few
CDR3aa: CASSFSDTGTSVYNEQFF
CDR3nt: TGTGCCAGCAGCTTTTCGGATACAGGGACTAGCGTTTACAATGAGCAGTTCTTC

d_gene: TRBD2
j_gene: TRBJ2-3
v_gene: TRBV11-2
abundance: many
CDR3aa: CASRLAGGSTDTQYF
CDR3nt: TGTGCCAGCAGGCTAGCGGGGGGCAGCACAGATACGCAGTATTTT

d_gene: NA
j_gene: TRBJ1-1
v_gene: TRBV18
abundance: many
CDR3aa: CASSPPLRAQTTEAFF
CDR3nt: TGTGCCAGCTCACCCCCTCTAAGGGCCCAAACGACTGAAGCTTTCTTT

d_gene: NA
j_gene: TRBJ1-5
v_gene: TRBV9
abundance: many
CDR3aa: CASNLNGQGNQPQHF
CDR3nt: TGTGCCAGCAACCTAAACGGCCAGGGCAATCAGCCCCAGCATTTT

d_gene: NA
j_gene: TRBJ2-3
v_gene: TRBV29-1
abundance: medium-sized
CDR3aa: CSTNTDTQYF
CDR3nt: TGCAGCACGAACACAGATACGCAGTATTTT

d_gene: NA
j_gene: TRBJ2-7
v_gene: TRBV30
abundance: few
CDR3aa: CAFRLRAAYEQYF
CDR3nt: TGTGCCTTCCGACTCCGGGCAGCCTACGAGCAGTACTTC

d_gene: NA
j_gene: TRBJ1-2
v_gene: TRBV20-1
abundance: few
CDR3aa: CSARRDGYTF
CDR3nt: TGCAGTGCTAGACGGGATGGCTACACCTTC

d_gene: NA
j_gene: TRBJ1-2
v_gene: TRBV7-9
abundance: many
CDR3aa: CASSHGGGYTF
CDR3nt: TGTGCCAGCAGTCATGGGGGAGGCTACACCTTC

d_gene: TRBD1
j_gene: TRBJ2-7
v_gene: TRBV9
abundance: NA
CDR3aa: CASSPRGQGYYEQYF
CDR3nt: TGTGCCAGCAGCCCTCGGGGACAGGGGTACTACGAGCAGTACTTC

d_gene: TRBD1
j_gene: TRBJ1-4
v_gene: TRBV12-3/TRBV12-4
abundance: NA
CDR3aa: CASTLGDRGAPKLFF
CDR3nt: TGTGCCAGCACTTTGGGGGACAGGGGCGCCCCAAAACTGTTTTTT

d_gene: TRBD1
j_gene: TRBJ1-2
v_gene: TRBV30
abundance: many
CDR3aa: CAWTPITRRGYGYTF
CDR3nt: TGTGCCTGGACCCCCATAACCCGCAGGGGGTATGGCTACACCTTC

d_gene: NA
j_gene: TRBJ1-5
v_gene: TRBV20-1
abundance: NA
CDR3aa: CSARTGSGDQPQHF
CDR3nt: TGCAGTGCTAGAACAGGAAGTGGAGATCAGCCCCAGCATTTT

d_gene: NA
j_gene: TRBJ1-5
v_gene: TRBV12-3/TRBV12-4
abundance: NA
CDR3aa: CASSLFEGRQDHNQPQHF
CDR3nt: TGTGCCAGCAGTTTGTTCGAGGGTAGACAGGACCACAATCAGCCCCAGCATTTT

d_gene: NA
j_gene: TRBJ2-2
v_gene: TRBV6-2/TRBV6-3
abundance: NA
CDR3aa: CASSYSSANTGELFF
CDR3nt: TGTGCCAGCAGTTACAGCTCAGCAAACACCGGGGAGCTGTTTTTT

d_gene: NA
j_gene: TRBJ1-1
v_gene: TRBV7-9
abundance: many
CDR3aa: CASIQLRGAANTEAFF
CDR3nt: TGTGCCAGCATCCAGTTGAGGGGGGCAGCGAACACTGAAGCTTTCTTT

d_gene: TRBD1
j_gene: TRBJ1-1
v_gene: TRBV20-1
abundance: many
CDR3aa: CSARLDRVIAEAFF
CDR3nt: TGCAGTGCTAGATTAGACAGGGTGATCGCTGAAGCTTTCTTT

d_gene: NA
j_gene: TRBJ1-1
v_gene: TRBV5-1
abundance: many
CDR3aa: CASSGTGFPEAFF
CDR3nt: TGCGCCAGCAGCGGCACAGGGTTCCCTGAAGCTTTCTTT

d_gene: TRBD1
j_gene: TRBJ2-3
v_gene: TRBV20-1
abundance: NA
CDR3aa: CSARSGTDTDTQYF
CDR3nt: TGCAGTGCTAGATCCGGGACAGACACAGATACGCAGTATTTT

d_gene: NA
j_gene: TRBJ2-1
v_gene: TRBV3-1
abundance: NA
CDR3aa: CASSQGPGGYNEQFF
CDR3nt: TGTGCCAGCAGCCAAGGTCCGGGTGGCTACAATGAGCAGTTCTTC

d_gene: NA
j_gene: TRBJ1-4
v_gene: TRBV4-2
abundance: many
CDR3aa: CASSQDPGRDEKLFF
CDR3nt: TGTGCCAGCAGCCAAGATCCAGGGAGAGATGAAAAACTGTTTTTT

d_gene: TRBD1
j_gene: TRBJ1-2
v_gene: TRBV7-9
abundance: many
CDR3aa: CASSPFDRGTYGYTF
CDR3nt: TGTGCCAGCAGCCCCTTTGACAGGGGTACCTATGGCTACACCTTC